The sequence of this T cell receptor (beta chain) was determined in a study of beta chain features in type 1 diabetes. About the study: Examination spanned fewer than 140,000,000 sorted cells from all samples. Study-wide points: The study found that naive, central memory and Treg TCRB repertoires appeared more similar in patients than in healthy donors. There were fewer insertions and more deletions at the VDJ junctions of type 1 diabetes patients.

As every portion of the isolated RNA was reverse transcribed, the sequencing read expressed TCRB transcripts. TCRdb keeps only in-frame clones here, not all; method: immunoSEQ multiplex PCR. The sample carries 350,000 or so clones, around 20% recorded once. The germline gives CDR1 MDHEN, CDR2 SYDVKM. Trimming removed 5 bases from V and 1 base from J, with 14 bases in between. The length of the CDR3 is 15 residues. Every single donor gave one heparinised blood draw, and these averaged about 110 mL. This clone was observed a few times. Its cognate antigen is unknown. This clonotype was obtained from a woman aged 18-29 years in good health. The chain couples TRBV28 to TRBJ1-1; TRBD1 is a possible D gene (6 bases). Sequencing input: naive CD4+ T cells from blood. The CDR3: CASSQGFGKNTEAFF. The CDR3 bases are TGTGCCAGCAGTCAGGGGTTCGGCAAGAACACTGAAGCTTTCTTT.